This T cell receptor beta chain was identified during a study of control samples from healthy donors and cancer patients. The V and J ends lost 4 bases and 0 bases respectively, with 9 bases between them. The CDR3 is 14 amino acids. The germline gives CDR1 SEHNR, CDR2 FQNEAQ (reference sequence). This clone was detected once. The protocol was immunoSEQ multiplex PCR, while the TCRdb copy is restricted to in-frame clones and leaves out a portion. The sample yields about 150,000 clones, around 90% seen once. The receptor was isolated from a woman in her 40s in good health. Specimen: blood. The chain links TRBV7-9 to TRBJ1-2; D not certain. In nucleotides, the CDR3 is TGTGCCAGCAGCTCATTATTTACTAACTATGGCTACACCTTC. It is translated as CASSSLFTNYGYTF.